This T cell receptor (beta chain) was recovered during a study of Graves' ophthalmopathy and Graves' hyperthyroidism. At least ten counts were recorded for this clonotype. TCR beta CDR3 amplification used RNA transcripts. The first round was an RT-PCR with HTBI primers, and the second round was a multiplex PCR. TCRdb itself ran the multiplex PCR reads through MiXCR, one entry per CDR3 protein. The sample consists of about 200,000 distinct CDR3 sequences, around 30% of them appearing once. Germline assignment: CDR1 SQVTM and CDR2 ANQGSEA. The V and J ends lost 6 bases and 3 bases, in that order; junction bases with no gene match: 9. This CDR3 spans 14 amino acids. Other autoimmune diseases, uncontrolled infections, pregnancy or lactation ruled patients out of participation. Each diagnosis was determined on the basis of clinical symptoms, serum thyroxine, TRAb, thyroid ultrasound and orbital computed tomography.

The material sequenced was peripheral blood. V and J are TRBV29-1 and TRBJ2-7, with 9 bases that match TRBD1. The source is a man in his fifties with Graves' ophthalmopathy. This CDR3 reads CSVLSPDRGYEQYF. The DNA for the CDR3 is TGCAGCGTGCTATCCCCGGACAGGGGCTACGAGCAGTACTTC.